A single sample gave rise to the 23 T cell receptor beta chains below, sequenced in a study of post-analysis software for immune sequencing data (dated by TCRdb to about 2015). What the authors observed across the whole study: A handful of TRBV segments, including TRBV5-6, TRBV5-1 and TRBV20-1, were significantly more frequent in patients than controls.

The library was obtained by PCR. Instrument used: Illumina HiSeq 2500. To reduce PCR and sequencing biases, unique molecular identifiers were incorporated into the TCR beta cDNA libraries. TCRdb cleaned the public reads at Q25 with fastp, built clones with MiXCR and kept in-frame beta chains. One record per CDR3 amino acid sequence lists the most common genes and DNA. The sample table shows 750,000 to 900,000 distinct CDR3 sequences, and 46% are seen once. The ten largest clones capture 4.9% of the sample. No antigen has been assigned to these receptors. The sequencing input was blood. Receptor source: a girl under 18 with multiple sclerosis.

This clonotype has a handful of counts. The V and J genes are TRBV20-1 and TRBJ2-5, with D perhaps matching TRBD2 (6 bases). This CDR3 is 15 amino acids long. Per germline, CDR1 DFQATT and CDR2 SNEGSKA (reference sequence). Between the trimmed V and J ends, which lost 1 base and 5 bases, there was a span of 17 bases. The CDR3 nucleotides are TGCAGTGCTAGAGGCCAATTGGAGGGGCGGGAGACCCAGTACTTC. It yields the protein CSARGQLEGRETQYF.

The chain uses TRBV12-3 or TRBV12-4 and TRBJ1-2, with D perhaps TRBD1 (6 bases). V gave up 8 bases and J gave up 5 bases, with 21 bases separating them. The CDR3 sequence is 15 residues long. In nucleotides, the CDR3 is TGTGCCAGCGACTTACAGGGACCCCACCTATATGGCTACACCTTC. Translated: CASDLQGPHLYGYTF.

This clonotype occurred a few times. The gene calls are TRBV10-3 and TRBJ2-7; 8 positions match TRBD2. The CDR3 spans 17 residues. J lost 3 bases, V lost 1 base, and 11 bases had no gene match. Germline V gene lookup returns CDR1 ENHRY and CDR2 SYGVKD. In DNA, the CDR3 is TGTGCCATCAGTGAGTTGGAGGGGCGGACTAGCTACTACGAGCAGTACTTC. It encodes CAISELEGRTSYYEQYF.

The rearrangement links TRBV20-1 to TRBJ2-7; 14 bases agree with TRBD2. Germline V CDR1 and CDR2: DFQATT, SNEGSKA (reference sequence). V trimming: 5 bases; J trimming: 4 bases; junction bases outside the gene matches: 7. The CDR3 spans 15 residues. The CDR3 nucleotides are TGCAGTGCTGGTAGACTAGCGGGAGGGCCGTACGAGCAGTACTTC. This gives the protein CSAGRLAGGPYEQYF.

V and J are TRBV10-3 and TRBJ2-3, with 7 bases fitting TRBD1. The germline V gene has CDR1 ENHRY and CDR2 SYGVKD. The CDR3 has 14 amino acids. The ends lost 4 bases at V and 1 base at J; junction bases unmatched: 2. The CDR3, as DNA: TGTGCCATCAGTGTTGACAGGGGCACAGATACGCAGTATTTT. It codes for CAISVDRGTDTQYF.

This clonotype was recorded a few times. This chain connects TRBV10-3 to TRBJ2-5; 9 nucleotides line up with TRBD2. The CDR3 sequence is 16 residues long. CDR1 is ENHRY, CDR2 SYGVKD, per germline. The V segment lost 4 bases and the J segment 0 bases; nucleotides outside the gene matches: 6. The CDR3 DNA reads TGTGCCATCAGTGTTCTAGCGGGGACGTACCAAGAGACCCAGTACTTC. Translation gives CAISVLAGTYQETQYF.

This clonotype was detected a few times. This chain links TRBV6-5 with TRBJ2-7, with D perhaps TRBD1 (5 bases). The CDR3 has 12 amino acids. Per germline, CDR1 MNHEY and CDR2 SVGAGI. With 4 bases removed from V and 9 bases from J, the gap between germline ends came to 13 bases. CDR3 nucleotide sequence: TGTGCCAGCAGTTCCAACCTGGACACGCAGTACTTC. This encodes CASSSNLDTQYF.

The genes are TRBV27 and TRBJ2-5; no clear D gene. Deletions cut 1 base from V and 4 bases from J, with 7 bases between. Per germline, CDR1 MNHEY and CDR2 SMNVEV (reference sequence). The CDR3 loop spans 13 amino acids. CDR3 nucleotide sequence: TGTGCCAGCAGTTTATACGAGCGAGAGACCCAGTACTTC. As protein: CASSLYERETQYF.

This sequence joins TRBV6-2 or TRBV6-3 and TRBJ2-6; TRBD2 matches at 7 bases. The trim removed 2 bases at V and 2 bases at J, leaving 9 bases unmatched. Per germline, CDR1 MNHEY and CDR2 SVGEGT. CDR3 length equals 18 residues. The CDR3 DNA follows: TGTGCCAGCAGTTACCTTAACCGGGAGGTAACTGGGGCCAACGTCCTGACTTTC. Protein product: CASSYLNREVTGANVLTF.

The table lists this clonotype with a few counts. This chain uses TRBV18 with TRBJ1-1; D is unresolved. Germline V CDR1 and CDR2: KGHSH, LQKENI. V shed 2 bases and J shed 8 bases, with 6 bases lying between them. This CDR3 spans 11 amino acids. CDR3 sequence (DNA): TGTGCCAGCTCACCAGGATCGGAAGCTTTCTTT. Its translation: CASSPGSEAFF.

This clonotype was seen only a few times. The chain recombines TRBV7-2 with TRBJ1-2; TRBD1 matches 7 bases. Germline V CDR1 and CDR2: SGHTA, FQGNSA. This CDR3 is 15 amino acids long. The V gene end was trimmed by 4 bases and the J gene end by 1 base; junction bases not matched to a gene: 6. The CDR3 DNA sequence: TGTGCCAGCAGCTACGCGGGACAGCTTAACTATGGCTACACCTTC. It yields the protein CASSYAGQLNYGYTF. Full variable domain (outside the CDR3, taken from reference TRBV7-2 and TRBJ1-2): GAGVSQSPSNKVTEKGKDVELRCDPISGHTALYWYRQSLGQGLEFLIYFQGNSAPDKSGLPSDRFSAERTGGSVSTLTIQRTQQEDSAVYLCASSYAGQLNYGYTFGSGTRLTVV.

V and J are TRBV3-1 and TRBJ1-2; TRBD1 aligns across 7 bases. V shed 1 base, J shed 5 bases, and the junction held 7 bases outside the gene matches. The CDR3 has 15 amino acids. Germline V gives CDR1 LGHDT, CDR2 YNNKEL (reference sequence). The CDR3 region is CASSQGAGQRYGYTF. The CDR3 DNA follows: TGTGCCAGCAGCCAAGGTGCGGGACAGCGGTATGGCTACACCTTC.

In its sample, this clonotype was seen a few times. The CDR3 DNA is TGTGCCAGCAGCCAAGATGGAGGGACCGTGGTAGAGACCCAGTACTTC. It yields the protein CASSQDGGTVVETQYF. The V and J genes are TRBV4-2 and TRBJ2-5; the D gene is possibly TRBD2 (6 bases). Germline V lookup: CDR1 LGHNA, CDR2 YNFKEQ. V was pared by 0 bases and J by 4 bases, with 15 bases between. The CDR3 runs to 16 residues.

This chain uses TRBV10-3 with TRBJ2-7; possible D gene TRBD1, 6 bases. Germline CDR1 ENHRY, CDR2 SYGVKD. The CDR3 is made up of 13 amino acids. Trimming removed 3 bases at V and 3 bases at J, with 9 bases between. CDR3 sequence (DNA): TGTGCCATCAGTGACAGGGGAGTCTACGAGCAGTACTTC. This codes for CAISDRGVYEQYF.

The gene calls are TRBV7-8 and TRBJ1-1, with D perhaps TRBD1 (6 bases). CDR1 is SGHVS, CDR2 FQNEAQ, per germline. The germline V and J ends were trimmed by 4 bases and 4 bases, with 16 bases remaining between them. This CDR3 contains 15 residues. The CDR3 spells CASSSETGQSTEAFF. The CDR3 DNA follows: TGTGCCAGCAGCTCGGAGACAGGCCAGAGCACTGAAGCTTTCTTT.

The chain has TRBV20-1 and TRBJ2-3; D unresolved. With 6 bases removed from V and 6 bases from J, the gap between germline ends came to 16 bases. Germline-derived CDR1 and CDR2 are DFQATT and SNEGSKA (reference sequence). The CDR3 is 13 residues long. CDR3 in amino acids: CSASWDAHDTQYF. DNA of the CDR3: TGCAGTGCCTCCTGGGATGCACACGATACGCAGTATTTT.

Points on this clonotype: One junction end disagrees with the germline gene, perhaps due to a read error. V is TRBV5-6 and J is TRBJ1-2; no definite D call. Germline values: CDR1 SGHDT, CDR2 YYEEEE. The CDR3 loop spans 13 amino acids. The CDR3: CVSSFPGFYGYTF. The CDR3 DNA reads as TGTGTCAGCAGCTTCCCGGGCTTCTATGGCTACACCTTC.

This clonotype appeared a few times. V usage is TRBV12-3 or TRBV12-4 and J usage is TRBJ2-7; TRBD1 aligns across 9 bases. The V segment lost 1 base and the J segment 4 bases; nucleotides outside the gene matches: 2. The CDR3 runs 14 residues. CDR3 coding DNA: TGTGCCAGCAGTTTAGGACAGGGGGAATACGAGCAGTACTTC. Translation: CASSLGQGEYEQYF.

The chain has TRBV7-6 and TRBJ2-3; tentative D call: TRBD2 (5 bases). The CDR3 extends over 19 amino acids. Trimming removed 7 bases from V and 4 bases from J, with 30 bases in between. Germline lookup yields CDR1 SGHVS and CDR2 FNYEAQ. Here the CDR3 reads CASTLRGWEPFRGADTQYF. The CDR3 DNA reads TGTGCCAGCACCCTAAGAGGTTGGGAGCCCTTCCGGGGAGCAGATACGCAGTATTTT. Using reference TRBV7-6 and TRBJ2-3 for the parts outside the CDR3, the full variable domain is GAGVSQSPRYKVTKRGQDVALRCDPISGHVSLYWYRQALGQGPEFLTYFNYEAQQDKSGLPNDRFSAERPEGSISTLTIQRTEQRDSAMYRCASTLRGWEPFRGADTQYFGPGTRLTVL.

V usage is TRBV2 and J usage is TRBJ2-7; D remains ambiguous. There are 13 residues in the CDR3. CDR1 and CDR2 from the germline V gene are SNHLY and FYNNEI. Trimming took off 6 bases at V and 2 bases at J, with 11 bases between the two ends. The CDR3 DNA reads TGTGCCAGCAGCCTTTTGCGTGCCTACGAGCAGTACTTC. Translated, it gives CASSLLRAYEQYF.

To note about this clonotype: Possible read error: a much larger clone is one base away. V and J are TRBV6-1 and TRBJ2-7; unclear D gene. V lost 1 base to trimming and J lost 2 bases, with 12 bases between them. Germline lookup yields CDR1 MNHNS and CDR2 SASEGT. This CDR3 is 15 amino acids long. The CDR3 coding sequence is TGTGCCAGCAGTGAAGAGGCTACCGTTACCTACGAGCAGTACTTC. Residues: CASSEEATVTYEQYF.

This clonotype was counted a few times. V usage is TRBV3-1 and J usage is TRBJ1-2, with D possibly being TRBD1 (5 bases). Deletions cut 10 bases from V and 6 bases from J, with 24 bases between. CDR3 length: 15 residues. Germline CDR1 LGHDT, CDR2 YNNKEL (reference sequence). CDR3 sequence reads: CATARGPGGWDGYTF. CDR3 nucleotide sequence: TGTGCCACAGCGAGGGGCCCCGGCGGATGGGATGGCTACACCTTC. Together with reference TRBV3-1 and TRBJ1-2, the CDR3 gives the full variable domain: DTAVSQTPKYLVTQMGNDKSIKCEQNLGHDTMYWYKQDSKKFLKIMFSYNNKELIINETVPNRFSPKSPDKAHLNLHINSLELGDSAVYFCATARGPGGWDGYTFGSGTRLTVV.

The chain has TRBV9 and TRBJ2-4; D possibly uses TRBD1 or TRBD2 (6 bases each). The J call may be mistaken, given a closer DNA end match to TRBJ2-7. The germline CDR1 and CDR2 sequences are SGDLS and YYNGEE. CDR3 length equals 14 residues. CDR3 DNA: TGTGCCAGCAGCGTAGACTGGGGGGCGAGCGAGCAGTACTTC. Protein sequence: CASSVDWGASEQYF.